This T cell receptor (beta chain) comes out of a study of T-cell reconstitution after alpha-beta-depleted transplantation in children. Study-level points and caveats: T cells produced anew were the main source of T-cell counts and diversity one year after transplant.

A TCRbeta library incorporating unique molecular identifiers was prepared. TCRdb re-analysed the PCR reads in MiXCR, keeping a single row per CDR3 protein. The table shows approximately 980,000 distinct CDR3 sequences, with about 30% occurring only once. Trimming took off 8 bases at V and 3 bases at J, with 18 bases between the two ends. This CDR3 spans 14 amino acids. Per the germline V gene, CDR1 is SQVTM and CDR2 is ANQGSEA. Worth noting for this clonotype: What it binds is unknown.

The chain carries TRBV29-1 and TRBJ2-3, with D tentatively TRBD1 (6 bases). The receptor's source is a boy under two years old who had a stem cell transplant for SCID, so the T cells may come from the graft donor. The sample in question was PBMCs, mostly from graft donor cells, obtained 360 days after TCRalphabeta/CD19-depleted stem cell transplant. The CDR3 coding sequence is TGCAGCATTTGGGGGCAGGGGAGAACAGATACGCAGTATTTT. This sequence encodes CSIWGQGRTDTQYF.